This T cell receptor beta chain is from a study of shared clonotypes between healthy human individuals. Per germline, CDR1 ENHRY and CDR2 SYGVKD. V lost 6 bases and J 0 bases, leaving 14 bases between the germline ends. The CDR3 is 15 amino acids. Positive CCR7 selection of CD45RO-negative cells yielded the naive CD8 cells, and terminally differentiated effector memory CD45RA+ cells were excluded. Clones were read by immunoSEQ multiplex PCR, and TCRdb kept only the in-frame ones, dropping some. The table includes fewer than 1 million clones, roughly 96% detected once. The receptor's source is a man younger than 45 in good health. The sequenced sample consisted of naive CD8+ T cells sorted from blood. The rearrangement uses TRBV10-3 and TRBJ1-1; D not certain. The CDR3 sequence: CAISKDGDMNTEAFF. CDR3 bases: TGTGCCATCAGCAAGGACGGGGATATGAACACTGAAGCTTTCTTT.